This T cell receptor beta chain is drawn from a study of T cells in Graves' hyperthyroidism and ophthalmopathy. Study-wide results and caveats: Patients with ophthalmopathy were separated from those with stable hyperthyroidism by a 13 V-J model. Most expanded thyroid clonotypes above 0.001 recurred in blood.

There were TCR beta CDR3 regions amplified from RNA transcripts. HTBI primers were used for first-round RT-PCR of the TCR CDR3. Each CDR3 protein gets one entry after TCRdb re-called the multiplex PCR reads with MiXCR. The top ten hold more than 5% of the sample, which has hundreds of thousands of distinct CDR3 sequences, about 14% seen once. Hyperthyroidism had been newly diagnosed in patients aged 18 to 65, and its duration was under 2 months. Cells are PBMCs isolated from approximately 9.2 ml of fresh blood. As concerns this clonotype: Its antigen is not known.

What was sequenced was blood. This TCR derives from a woman in her twenties or thirties with Graves' hyperthyroidism that later progressed to Graves' ophthalmopathy.

The CDR3 DNA reads as TGTGCCAGCAGTCCGGGGGTTACGACTGAAAAACTGTTTTTT. Amino acids: CASSPGVTTEKLFF. This rearrangement joins TRBV12-3 or TRBV12-4 to TRBJ1-4; tentative D call: TRBD1 (5 bases). Trimming pared 5 bases from V and 7 bases from J, leaving 14 bases between. This CDR3 region has 14 residues.